The 26 T cell receptor beta chains below were found in one sample sequenced in a study of response to subunit inactivated influenza vaccine. MiXCR was run by TCRdb on the RT-PCR reads, yielding one entry per CDR3 protein. Among about 530,000 distinct CDR3 sequences listed, about an eighth were seen once. The material was PBMCs from blood, obtained about 40 days after vaccination. The receptors were gathered from a man aged 50-59 years who received an inactivated influenza vaccine.

This clonotype showed up just a few times. The rearrangement uses TRBV6-1 and TRBJ1-5, with no clear D. The CDR3 spans 15 residues. Trimming pared 0 bases from V and 0 bases from J, leaving 6 bases between. From germline, CDR1 is MNHNS and CDR2 SASEGT. CDR3 region: CASSEATYSNQPQHF. The DNA of the CDR3 is TGTGCCAGCAGTGAAGCGACCTATAGCAATCAGCCCCAGCATTTT.

J is TRBJ2-7 and V is TRBV11-2, with TRBD2 identical over 7 bases. The J segment lost 4 bases and the V segment lost 6 bases, leaving 12 bases of the junction unmatched. This CDR3 region has 15 residues. The V gene's germline CDR1 is SGHAT and CDR2 FQNNGV. CDR3 sequence reads: CASRDWGGVRYEQYF. In DNA form, the CDR3 reads TGTGCCAGCAGGGATTGGGGGGGGGTCCGTTACGAGCAGTACTTC.

This clonotype was observed a handful of times. This rearrangement joins TRBV7-3 to TRBJ1-2; D is perhaps TRBD1 (6 bases). Trimming removed 4 bases at V and 6 bases at J, with 15 bases between. The CDR3 totals 14 residues. The germline V gene has CDR1 SGHTA and CDR2 FQGTGA. The CDR3 nucleotides read TGTGCCAGCAGCTCTGGAACAGGGTTCAATGGCTACACCTTC. Translation: CASSSGTGFNGYTF.

At least ten counts were recorded for this clonotype. The rearrangement joins TRBV6-2 or TRBV6-3 to TRBJ2-2; D might be TRBD1 (5 bases). This CDR3 spans 13 amino acids. V lost 9 bases, J lost 0 bases, and 8 bases lay in between. Germline loops: CDR1 MNHEY, CDR2 SVGEGT. CDR3 sequence reads: CASGATNTGELFF. The CDR3 DNA reads as TGTGCCAGTGGGGCCACGAACACCGGGGAGCTGTTTTTT.

V usage is TRBV12-3 or TRBV12-4 and J usage is TRBJ1-4; tentative D call: TRBD1 (6 bases). V lost 10 bases and J lost 13, with 16 bases in between. This CDR3 spans 11 amino acids. As DNA, the CDR3 is TGTGCCACCCGGGGGGCGGGACGACTGTTTTTT. It is translated as CATRGAGRLFF.

The chain employs TRBV7-9 and TRBJ2-5, with D uncertain. The germline V gene has CDR1 SEHNR and CDR2 FQNEAQ (reference sequence). This CDR3 region has 13 residues. Trimming cost V 1 base and J 5 bases, with 8 bases left between them. The CDR3 sequence: CASSLDQVETQYF. CDR3 sequence (DNA): TGTGCCAGCAGCTTAGACCAGGTTGAGACCCAGTACTTC.

This clonotype was observed many times. The gene calls are TRBV12-3 or TRBV12-4 and TRBJ2-3, with 12 bases that match TRBD2. The ends lost 6 bases at V and 0 bases at J; junction bases unmatched: 1. The CDR3 runs to 15 residues. This CDR3 reads CASRLAGGSTDTQYF. The DNA for the CDR3 is TGTGCCAGCAGACTAGCGGGGGGTAGCACAGATACGCAGTATTTT.

As regards this clonotype: At one end, the junction sequence differs from germline, possibly due to a read error. The V call is TRBV20-1, the J call TRBJ2-3; the D gene could be TRBD1 or TRBD2 (5 bases each). In germline, CDR1 is DFQATT, CDR2 SNEGSKA (reference sequence). The CDR3 is 14 residues long. CDR3 in amino acids: CSLNRGGHTDMQYF. CDR3 in DNA: TGCAGCCTCAACCGGGGCGGACACACAGATATGCAGTATTTT.

The chain couples TRBV12-3 or TRBV12-4 to TRBJ2-7, with D unresolved. The CDR3 covers 13 residues. V lost 4 bases and J lost 5, with 12 bases in between. The CDR3 sequence is CASSSFRGNEQYF. The CDR3 DNA follows: TGTGCCAGCAGTTCCTTTCGCGGAAACGAGCAGTACTTC.

This clonotype turned up a few times. V usage is TRBV20-1 and J usage is TRBJ2-3; D ambiguous. V was cut by 5 bases and J by 2 bases, with 11 bases left in between. In germline, CDR1 is DFQATT, CDR2 SNEGSKA (reference sequence). CDR3 length: 13 residues. The chain's CDR3 is CSALSRITDTQYF. In DNA form, the CDR3 reads TGCAGTGCTCTTAGCAGGATCACAGATACGCAGTATTTT.

This clonotype was picked up a small number of times. This sequence joins TRBV29-1 and TRBJ1-2; D gene ambiguous. Germline V gene sequence: CDR1 SQVTM, CDR2 ANQGSEA. The length of the CDR3 is 13 residues. Trimming cost V 7 bases and J 6 bases, with 18 bases left between them. The CDR3 DNA follows: TGCAGCGCCCTAGGAGGGCGCGTGGATGGCTACACCTTC. Amino acid sequence: CSALGGRVDGYTF.

The J gene is TRBJ2-3, the V gene TRBV5-1, with TRBD2 matching over 11 bases. Germline CDR1 is SGHRS and CDR2 is YFSETQ. With V trimmed by 3 bases and J by 2 bases, 8 bases remained unmatched. The CDR3 is made up of 17 amino acids. The CDR3 is CASSWQGTSGSTDTQYF. In nucleotides, the CDR3 is TGCGCCAGCAGCTGGCAAGGGACTAGCGGCTCCACAGATACGCAGTATTTT.

This clonotype was found many times. The chain is built from TRBV7-8 and TRBJ2-2; 8 bases fit TRBD1. CDR3 length equals 16 residues. J was trimmed by 1 base and V by 5 bases; bases with no gene match: 6. Germline V CDR1 and CDR2: SGHVS, FQNEAQ. CDR3 sequence: CASSHRTGRNTGELFF. The CDR3 bases are TGTGCCAGCAGCCACCGGACAGGGAGGAACACCGGGGAGCTGTTTTTT. The full variable domain, rest sourced from reference TRBV7-8 and TRBJ2-2, is GAGVSQSPRYKVAKRGQDVALRCDPISGHVSLFWYQQALGQGPEFLTYFQNEAQLDKSGLPSDRFFAERPEGSVSTLKIQRTQQEDSAVYLCASSHRTGRNTGELFFGEGSRLTVL.

This clonotype was detected only a few times. The chain couples TRBV20-1 to TRBJ1-1; 7 bases match TRBD1. The V gene's germline CDR1 is DFQATT and CDR2 SNEGSKA (reference sequence). After removal of 5 bases from V and 3 bases from J, the junction contained 6 bases not matched to a gene. There are 13 residues in the CDR3. The chain's CDR3 is CSADRVTDTEAFF. The CDR3, as DNA: TGCAGTGCTGACAGGGTCACGGACACTGAAGCTTTCTTT.

This clonotype has a handful of counts. The J gene is TRBJ2-1, the V gene TRBV7-2; 14 bases are shared with TRBD2. CDR3 length: 17 amino acids. Trimming cost V 4 bases and J 7 bases; bases outside gene matches: 9. Germline-derived CDR1 and CDR2 are SGHTA and FQGNSA. The CDR3 region is CASSSLSGTSGSNEQFF. The DNA of the CDR3 is TGTGCCAGCAGCTCCCTATCCGGGACTAGCGGGAGTAATGAGCAGTTCTTC.

This chain uses TRBV7-3 with TRBJ2-1, with a weak D call TRBD2 (6 bases). Trimming removed 1 base from V and 6 bases from J, with 16 bases in between. Per the germline V gene, CDR1 is SGHTA and CDR2 is FQGTGA. CDR3 length equals 16 residues. The CDR3: CASSLIGSAPGNEQFF. CDR3 in DNA: TGTGCCAGCAGCTTAATCGGGAGTGCCCCGGGCAATGAGCAGTTCTTC. The full variable domain, rest sourced from reference TRBV7-3 and TRBJ2-1, is GAGVSQTPSNKVTEKGKYVELRCDPISGHTALYWYRQSLGQGPEFLIYFQGTGAADDSGLPNDRFFAVRPEGSVSTLKIQRTERGDSAVYLCASSLIGSAPGNEQFFGPGTRLTVL.

This clonotype was seen a handful of times. This chain uses TRBV29-1 with TRBJ2-5, with TRBD2 matching over 9 bases. The junction had 2 bases not matched to a gene; V was cut back by 6 bases and J by 0 bases. Germline CDR1 SQVTM, CDR2 ANQGSEA. This CDR3 has 13 residues. CDR3 nucleotides: TGCAGCGTAGCGGGAGGAAACCAAGAGACCCAGTACTTC. This sequence encodes CSVAGGNQETQYF.

This clonotype came up a few times. J is TRBJ2-1 and V is TRBV6-6; D gene unclear. The germline gives CDR1 MNHNY, CDR2 SVGAGI (reference sequence). The CDR3 spans 12 residues. The ends were cut back, 7 bases at V and 9 bases at J, with 13 bases in the middle. The CDR3, as DNA: TGTGCCAGCACTCCCTATGAGGCTGAGCAGTTCTTC. Translation gives CASTPYEAEQFF.

The CDR3 spells CASSHGTSGDREQFF. DNA of the CDR3: TGTGCCAGCAGCCATGGGACTAGCGGGGATCGTGAGCAGTTCTTC. The V and J genes are TRBV4-2 and TRBJ2-1; 13 nucleotides align to TRBD2. The CDR3 loop spans 15 amino acids. The V and J ends lost 3 bases and 9 bases, in that order; junction bases with no gene match: 5. Germline-derived CDR1 and CDR2 are LGHNA and YNFKEQ.

This chain links TRBV7-6 with TRBJ2-1; D is possibly TRBD1 (6 bases). Per the germline V gene, CDR1 is SGHVS and CDR2 is FNYEAQ. V was clipped by 6 bases and J by 2 bases, with 14 bases between them. The CDR3 has 15 amino acids. In nucleotides, the CDR3 is TGTGCCAGCAGTCGGACAGATTTCCCCTACAATGAGCAGTTCTTC. This translates into CASSRTDFPYNEQFF.

This clonotype was recorded a few times. The gene calls are TRBV12-3 or TRBV12-4 and TRBJ1-1, with no clear D. The CDR3 totals 12 residues. The V and J ends lost 6 bases and 8 bases respectively, with 13 bases between them. CDR3 coding DNA: TGTGCCAGCAGGTTGGGAGCCAACGAAGCTTTCTTT. Its protein product is CASRLGANEAFF.

This clonotype was picked up a small number of times. The chain combines TRBV7-8 with TRBJ1-1; 8 bases line up with TRBD1. Germline V gene data show CDR1 as SGHVS and CDR2 as FQNEAQ. Trimming at V came to 6 bases and at J to 7 bases, leaving 7 bases not matched to a gene. The CDR3 has 13 residues. CDR3 bases: TGTGCCAGCAGTCGAAGAGACAGGGGTGAAGCTTTCTTT. It translates to CASSRRDRGEAFF.

This chain uses TRBV20-1 with TRBJ2-1; 11 bases line up with TRBD2. The CDR3 contains 13 residues. From germline, CDR1 is DFQATT and CDR2 SNEGSKA (reference sequence). V dropped 6 bases and J dropped 9; count of bases not matched to a gene: 7. CDR3 residues: CSARWTSGFEQFF. The CDR3 coding sequence is TGCAGTGCCCGTTGGACTAGCGGGTTTGAGCAGTTCTTC.

The chain couples TRBV28 to TRBJ1-5; D uncertain. The CDR3 totals 12 residues. Germline values: CDR1 MDHEN, CDR2 SYDVKM. V was pared by 6 bases and J by 6 bases, with 9 bases between. CDR3 protein: CASRGSRQPQHF. The CDR3 region has the DNA TGTGCCAGCAGGGGGTCCCGTCAGCCCCAGCATTTT.

This clonotype was seen repeatedly, ten times or more. This chain uses TRBV20-1 with TRBJ2-5, with 8 bases that match TRBD2. V trimming: 0 bases; J trimming: 2 bases; junction bases outside the gene matches: 5. CDR1 and CDR2 from the germline V gene are DFQATT and SNEGSKA (reference sequence). The CDR3 sequence is 15 residues long. CDR3 DNA: TGCAGTGCTAGAGACGGTAGCGGGAATCAAGAGACCCAGTACTTC. Translation gives CSARDGSGNQETQYF.

The sample holds many counts of this clonotype. The chain employs TRBV4-3 and TRBJ1-2, with unresolved D. The length of the CDR3 is 14 residues. V was shortened by 0 bases and J by 5 bases, with 10 bases between the two germline ends. Per germline, CDR1 LGHNA and CDR2 YSLEER. DNA of the CDR3: TGCGCCAGCAGCCAAGATGGACGGGCTTATGGCTACACCTTC. It is translated as CASSQDGRAYGYTF.